Given below is one TCR beta chain in context. This record comes from a study of blood T cell repertoires in COVID-19. About the research overall: Italy, Spain and the United States were the sources of the convalescent and acute COVID-19 samples.

The CDR3 runs 15 residues. Germline loops: CDR1 LGHDT, CDR2 YNNKEL (reference sequence). V lost 1 base to trimming and J lost 8 bases; unmatched junction nucleotides: 7. Sequenced by immunoSEQ multiplex PCR; TCRdb stores in-frame clones only, minus some. The sample lists 60,000 to 80,000 clones, approximately 90% occurring once. The rearrangement uses TRBV3-1 (or the pseudogene TRBV3-2) and TRBJ2-1, with 8 nucleotides matching TRBD1. What was sequenced was peripheral blood. This receptor was identified in a man in his 60s with acute or convalescent COVID-19. CDR3 protein: CASSQARAGGDEQFF. The CDR3 region has the DNA TGTGCCAGCAGCCAAGCGCGGGCAGGGGGCGATGAGCAGTTCTTC.